The 4 T cell receptor beta chains listed next were all sequenced from one sample in a study of T cell responses to AZD1222 COVID-19 vaccine. Clones were sequenced by immunoSEQ multiplex PCR, and TCRdb holds only the in-frame ones, with some missing. Here the sample spans over 65,000 clones, 85% to 90% being singletons. The source material was peripheral blood, sampled on day 0 of AZD1222 vaccination. The origin of the receptors is an adult in good health.

V is TRBV10-3 and J is TRBJ1-2, with 8 nucleotides matching TRBD1. Germline-derived CDR1 and CDR2 are ENHRY and SYGVKD. The CDR3 is made up of 16 amino acids. Trimming removed 7 bases from V and 6 bases from J; junction bases left unmatched: 16. The CDR3 reads CAITSYTGTGGDGYTF. In DNA form, the CDR3 reads TGTGCCATCACCTCATATACCGGGACAGGAGGAGATGGCTACACCTTC.

This chain joins TRBV7-9 and TRBJ1-1, with D perhaps matching TRBD1 (6 bases). Deletions cut 5 bases from V and 6 bases from J, with 16 bases between. Germline V gives CDR1 SEHNR, CDR2 FQNEAQ (reference sequence). The CDR3 extends over 14 amino acids. The CDR3 region is CASSGQTVKSEAFF. The CDR3 DNA reads as TGTGCCAGCAGCGGACAGACGGTAAAATCTGAAGCTTTCTTT. Combining the CDR3 with reference TRBV7-9 and TRBJ1-1 gives the whole variable domain DTGVSQNPRHKITKRGQNVTFRCDPISEHNRLYWYRQTLGQGPEFLTYFQNEAQLEKSRLLSDRFSAERPKGSFSTLEIQRTEQGDSAMYLCASSGQTVKSEAFFGQGTRLTVV.

The rearrangement joins TRBV29-1 to TRBJ1-5; 9 nucleotides match TRBD1. The germline gives CDR1 SQVTM, CDR2 ANQGSEA. Losses at the gene ends were 6 bases for V and 4 bases for J; bases not matched to a gene: 7. The CDR3 has 14 amino acids. The CDR3: CSVRDREGNQPQHF. CDR3 in DNA: TGCAGCGTGAGGGACAGGGAAGGTAATCAGCCCCAGCATTTT. Supplemented by reference TRBV29-1 and TRBJ1-5, the full variable domain reads SAVISQKPSRDICQRGTSLTIQCQVDSQVTMMFWYRQQPGQSLTLIATANQGSEATYESGFVIDKFPISRPNLTFSTLTVSNMSPEDSSIYLCSVRDREGNQPQHFGDGTRLSIL.

The table lists this clone with a count of one. This chain connects TRBV6-1 to TRBJ2-2; D not resolved. Looked up from germline, CDR1 is MNHNS and CDR2 is SASEGT. V shed 0 bases and J shed 4 bases, with 6 bases lying between them. The CDR3 has 14 amino acids. CDR3: CASSEAAVTGELFF. DNA for the CDR3: TGTGCCAGCAGTGAAGCGGCGGTCACCGGGGAGCTGTTTTTT.